This T cell receptor (beta chain) was profiled in a study of T cells in Graves' hyperthyroidism and ophthalmopathy. Study observations and caveats: Ophthalmopathy was distinguished from stable hyperthyroidism by 13 V-J signatures.

RNA transcripts were the template for amplifying TCR beta CDR3 regions. A set of HTBI primers served as the primers for a first-round RT-PCR of the TCR CDR3. TCRdb reanalysed the multiplex PCR reads using MiXCR and keeps one entry per CDR3 protein. Found here are about 580,000 distinct CDR3 sequences, about half of them singletons; the top ten hold about 8.3%. At least ten counts were recorded for this clonotype. Its antigen is not known. This CDR3 has 14 residues. CDR1 SEHNR and CDR2 FQNEAQ come from the germline V gene (reference sequence). Germline trimming cut 5 bases from V and 3 bases from J; bases unmatched to any gene: 6.

V usage is TRBV7-9 and J usage is TRBJ2-5; TRBD1 agrees at 7 bases. The sequenced material came from peripheral blood or thyroid tissue (not recorded which). The sequence derives from a woman aged 18-29 years with Graves' hyperthyroidism. Written as DNA, the CDR3 is TGTGCCAGCAGCCCTAGACAGGGAGAAGAGACCCAGTACTTC. It specifies CASSPRQGEETQYF.